The source of this TCR beta chain is a study of CD8+ T cells in alopecia areata. Whole-study results and caveats: Between patients, shared TCR sequences were less clear than in mice. This was possibly due in part to HLA diversity in the patient population.

Once RNA had been extracted, it was reverse transcribed into cDNA to act as the sequencing template. Some clones are missing from TCRdb's copy, which holds only in-frame ones; the method was immunoSEQ multiplex PCR. The sample yields around 70,000 clones, around 30% seen once. As for this clone: Its specificity is unknown.

Noted treatment: oral pan-JAK inhibitor, 5-10 mg twice daily. V was clipped by 4 bases and J by 2 bases, with 10 bases between them. The CDR3 length is 14 residues. Germline-derived CDR1 and CDR2 are SGHVS and FQNEAQ. Specimen: CD8+ T cells sorted from blood, collected at week 4, from a patient treated with tofacitinib. The chain uses TRBV7-8 and TRBJ2-3; D is perhaps TRBD2 (5 bases). This receptor was identified in a human donor with alopecia areata. The CDR3 spells CASSSQRITDTQYF. For the CDR3, the DNA is TGTGCCAGCAGCTCCCAGCGGATCACAGATACGCAGTATTTT.